This TCR beta chain was sequenced for a study of CD8+ T cells in alopecia areata. Extracted RNA was reverse transcribed into cDNA, the sequencing template. Produced via immunoSEQ multiplex PCR; TCRdb's table is partial and in-frame only. The sample consists of 150,000 or so clones, roughly 48% of them appearing once. There are 15 residues in the CDR3. The V and J ends lost 1 base and 4 bases, in that order; junction bases with no gene match: 1. CDR1 and CDR2 from the germline V gene are SEHNR and FQNEAQ (reference sequence). This clone was seen more than once but under ten times. The TCR originated in a human donor with alopecia areata. The sample consisted of CD4+ T cells sorted from blood. The rearrangement joins TRBV7-9 to TRBJ2-5; 12 nucleotides align to TRBD2. The CDR3 reads CASSLVLAGGETQYF. The CDR3 DNA follows: TGTGCCAGCAGCTTAGTACTAGCGGGAGGAGAGACCCAGTACTTC.